A single sample gave rise to the 6 T cell receptor beta chains below, sequenced in a study of blood T cell repertoires in COVID-19. TCRdb's table, derived via immunoSEQ multiplex PCR, lists solely in-frame clones and lacks some. The table records under 130,000 clones, approximately 62% of them present only once. The sequencing sample was made of peripheral blood. The origin of the receptors is an elderly man with acute or convalescent COVID-19.

J is TRBJ2-1 and V is TRBV3-1 (or the pseudogene TRBV3-2); 12 bases align to TRBD2. Trimming took 0 bases from V and 5 from J; bases not matched to a gene: 8. Germline V gene data show CDR1 as LGHDT and CDR2 as YNNKEL (reference sequence). The CDR3 contains 18 residues. CDR3 loop: CASSQDRRTSGTNNEQFF. The DNA of the CDR3 is TGTGCCAGCAGCCAAGATCGAAGGACTAGCGGGACAAACAATGAGCAGTTCTTC.

This chain links TRBV5-1 with TRBJ2-4, with a weak D call TRBD2 (5 bases). Germline V gives CDR1 SGHRS, CDR2 YFSETQ. The CDR3 runs 15 residues. V was clipped by 3 bases and J by 6 bases, with 16 bases between them. CDR3 residues: CASSSADLEANIQYF. In DNA, the CDR3 is TGCGCCAGCAGCTCGGCGGACCTGGAGGCAAACATTCAGTACTTC. The full variable domain, its missing parts supplied by reference TRBV5-1 and TRBJ2-4, is KAGVTQTPRYLIKTRGQQVTLSCSPISGHRSVSWYQQTPGQGLQFLFEYFSETQRNKGNFPGRFSGRQFSNSRSEMNVSTLELGDSALYLCASSSADLEANIQYFGAGTRLSVL.

This clone has only a few counts. This chain joins TRBV24-1 and TRBJ2-1; D may be TRBD2 (5 bases). Germline CDR1 and CDR2: KGHDR and SFDVKD. This CDR3 comprises 16 residues. Deletions cut 7 bases from V and 4 bases from J, with 19 bases between. CDR3 nucleotide sequence: TGTGCCACCAGCCATGGAGGACGCCTACTTTACAATGAGCAGTTCTTC. Encoded protein: CATSHGGRLLYNEQFF.

This chain uses TRBV24-1 with TRBJ1-1, with 10 nucleotides matching TRBD1. Germline CDR1 is KGHDR and CDR2 is SFDVKD. This CDR3 is built from 14 residues. Trimming took 5 bases from V and 12 from J; bases not matched to a gene: 11. DNA of the CDR3: TGTGCCACCAGTGGGCCCACCGGGACAGGGGAGACTTTCTTT. Amino acid sequence: CATSGPTGTGETFF.

This chain links TRBV14 with TRBJ2-1; 11 nucleotides line up with TRBD2. Trimming removed 1 base from V and 2 bases from J; junction bases left unmatched: 10. CDR3 size: 19 residues. Germline assignment: CDR1 SGHDN and CDR2 FVKESK. The CDR3 DNA follows: TGTGCCAGCAGCCAAGGGGGAGGACTAGCGGGTACCACCTACAATGAGCAGTTCTTC. It encodes CASSQGGGLAGTTYNEQFF.

There are a few counts of this clone. The chain uses TRBV3-1 (or the pseudogene TRBV3-2) and TRBJ2-1; D is unresolved. Trimming cost V 4 bases and J 9 bases, with 7 bases left between them. Germline-derived CDR1 and CDR2 are LGHDT and YNNKEL (reference sequence). The CDR3 has 11 amino acids. CDR3 in amino acids: CASSLSFEQFF. The CDR3 coding sequence is TGTGCCAGCAGCCTTTCTTTTGAGCAGTTCTTC.